The 10 T cell receptor beta chains below come from one sample, sequenced in a study of tumor-infiltrating lymphocytes in localized non-small cell lung cancer. Clones were read by immunoSEQ multiplex PCR, and TCRdb kept only the in-frame ones, dropping some. The table records tens of thousands of clones, roughly 80% of them present only once. Sequencing was done on a sample of lung tumor tissue. The source of these receptors is a human donor with non-small cell lung cancer.

This clone was found a few times. V usage is TRBV18 and J usage is TRBJ2-1; D not certain. The germline gives CDR1 KGHSH, CDR2 LQKENI. The CDR3 runs 13 residues. Trimming took 1 base from V and 5 from J, leaving 6 bases between them. The CDR3 region is CASSPQAHNEQFF. The CDR3 coding sequence is TGTGCCAGCTCACCACAAGCCCACAATGAGCAGTTCTTC.

V gene TRBV11-3 combines with J gene TRBJ2-1, with 11 bases aligning to TRBD2. V lost 2 bases and J lost 3; bases outside the gene matches: 9. The CDR3 sequence is 18 residues long. The germline V gene encodes CDR1 SGHNT and CDR2 YENEEA. CDR3 coding DNA: TGTGCCAGCAGCTTACAAACATCGACTAGCGGGATCTACAATGAGCAGTTCTTC. Translating gives CASSLQTSTSGIYNEQFF.

J is TRBJ2-7 and V is TRBV28; 7 bases are a match to TRBD1. The CDR3 consists of 15 residues. Germline CDR1 MDHEN, CDR2 SYDVKM. With 6 bases clipped from V and 2 bases from J, the junction kept 10 bases outside the gene matches. CDR3 protein: CASSLTTTGTYEQYF. The DNA for the CDR3 is TGTGCCAGCAGCCTTACCACGACAGGGACCTACGAGCAGTACTTC. Full variable domain (outside the CDR3, taken from reference TRBV28 and TRBJ2-7): DVKVTQSSRYLVKRTGEKVFLECVQDMDHENMFWYRQDPGLGLRLIYFSYDVKMKEKGDIPEGYSVSREKKERFSLILESASTNQTSMYLCASSLTTTGTYEQYFGPGTRLTVT.

This sequence joins TRBV28 and TRBJ2-7; TRBD1 matches 8 bases. Germline loops: CDR1 MDHEN, CDR2 SYDVKM. V dropped 7 bases and J dropped 8; count of bases not matched to a gene: 7. The CDR3 totals 12 residues. CDR3 DNA: TGTGCCAGCACTCCGACAGGGGCGCAGCAGTACTTC. This encodes CASTPTGAQQYF.

The chain employs TRBV7-8 and TRBJ1-1; D may be TRBD1 (5 bases). The CDR3 runs 12 residues. V was cut by 3 bases and J by 11 bases, with 13 bases left in between. Per the germline V gene, CDR1 is SGHVS and CDR2 is FQNEAQ. The CDR3 DNA reads TGTGCCAGCAGCTTTCCCGGGACCCCCGCTTTCTTT. Protein product: CASSFPGTPAFF.

This rearrangement joins TRBV5-1 to TRBJ1-2, with D uncertain. V lost 0 bases to trimming and J lost 1 base, with 19 bases between them. Germline CDR1 SGHRS, CDR2 YFSETQ. The CDR3 is made up of 18 amino acids. CDR3 sequence reads: CASSLAIPDGVLNYGYTF. CDR3 DNA sequence: TGCGCCAGCAGCTTGGCAATTCCGGACGGAGTTCTTAACTATGGCTACACCTTC.

The gene calls are TRBV27 and TRBJ2-7; 7 positions match TRBD1. J was trimmed by 5 bases and V by 5 bases; bases with no gene match: 9. Germline lookup yields CDR1 MNHEY and CDR2 SMNVEV (reference sequence). This CDR3 has 14 amino acids. The CDR3 loop reads CASSPTERGHEQYF. In nucleotides, the CDR3 is TGTGCCAGCAGTCCGACGGAAAGGGGGCACGAGCAGTACTTC.

The chain uses TRBV7-2 and TRBJ2-1; D is unclear. Germline V CDR1 and CDR2: SGHTA, FQGNSA. Between the trimmed V and J ends, which lost 1 base and 0 bases, there was a span of 10 bases. The CDR3 sequence is 16 residues long. The CDR3 is CASSLVGSPSYNEQFF. The CDR3 nucleotides are TGTGCCAGCAGCTTAGTGGGCTCCCCCTCCTACAATGAGCAGTTCTTC.

This clone is judged medium-sized. J is TRBJ1-4 and V is TRBV4-2; D unclear. Germline V CDR1 and CDR2: LGHNA, YNFKEQ. The V end lost 0 bases, the J end lost 6 bases, and 17 bases lay between the germline ends. CDR3 length equals 17 residues. The CDR3 is CASSQDGRRTGDEKLFF. The CDR3 bases are TGTGCCAGCAGCCAAGATGGGAGAAGGACTGGGGATGAAAAACTGTTTTTT.

The gene calls are TRBV5-4 and TRBJ2-3; 7 bases line up with TRBD1. The CDR3 is made up of 13 amino acids. Germline V gives CDR1 SGHNT, CDR2 YYREEE (reference sequence). With 4 bases clipped from V and 7 bases from J, the junction kept 6 bases outside the gene matches. This CDR3 is CASSNDRANTQYF. In DNA form, the CDR3 reads TGTGCCAGCAGCAACGACAGGGCGAATACGCAGTATTTT.